This TCR beta chain was sequenced for a study of CD8+ T cells in alopecia areata. T lymphocytes (CD4+ and CD8+) were sorted from PBMCs. Comments on this clone: Its antigen is currently unknown.

Trimming left V 4 bases short and J 8 bases short, with 12 bases between. This CDR3 is 12 amino acids long. Looked up from germline, CDR1 is SGHNT and CDR2 is YYREEE (reference sequence). Study results and limitations: Normal scalp had lower clonality than lesional scalp, with alopecia totalis/universalis lesions showing this most strongly. Sequencing of scalp samples also captures resident alphabeta T cells of normal skin. Possibly as an HLA-related effect, TCR sharing across patients appeared less clear than in mice.

RNA extraction and reverse transcription yielded cDNA as sequencing template. TCRdb's table, derived via immunoSEQ multiplex PCR, lists solely in-frame clones and lacks some. The sample includes approximately 98,000 clones, 55% to 75% seen only once; the top ten take 20% to 25%. This receptor was obtained from a human donor in good health. V is TRBV5-4 and J is TRBJ2-5; D might be TRBD2 (5 bases). Material: CD8+ T cells sorted from blood. The CDR3 here is CASSLGPGTQYF. The CDR3 DNA sequence: TGTGCCAGCAGCCTCGGGCCGGGAACCCAGTACTTC. The whole variable domain, remainder taken from reference TRBV5-4 and TRBJ2-5, is ETGVTQSPTHLIKTRGQQVTLRCSSQSGHNTVSWYQQALGQGPQFIFQYYREEENGRGNFPPRFSGLQFPNYSSELNVNALELDDSALYLCASSLGPGTQYFGPGTRLLVL.